The sample holds a few counts of the clone carrying this T cell receptor beta chain. Its antigen is still unknown. This specimen comes from a study of T cell repertoires in cytomegalovirus infection. General observations from the study: Dominating the ex vivo response were HLA-C-restricted CMV-specific TCR beta clonotypes.

The V and J ends lost 5 bases and 6 bases, in that order; junction bases with no gene match: 5. The CDR3 is 14 residues long. Germline V gives CDR1 MDHEN, CDR2 SYDVKM. MiXCR, applied by TCRdb to the reads, yields one record per CDR3 protein. The sample records about 150,000 distinct CDR3 sequences, 20% to 30% being singletons. The clonotype was recovered from a human donor in good health (CMV status not recorded). Some clones in this sample may be carry-over from other donors' samples. This chain uses TRBV28 with TRBJ2-3, with 10 positions matching TRBD1. Material for sequencing was PBMCs. The CDR3 DNA reads as TGTGCCAGCAGTCGGACAGGGGGAAGGGATACGCAGTATTTT. Encoded protein: CASSRTGGRDTQYF.